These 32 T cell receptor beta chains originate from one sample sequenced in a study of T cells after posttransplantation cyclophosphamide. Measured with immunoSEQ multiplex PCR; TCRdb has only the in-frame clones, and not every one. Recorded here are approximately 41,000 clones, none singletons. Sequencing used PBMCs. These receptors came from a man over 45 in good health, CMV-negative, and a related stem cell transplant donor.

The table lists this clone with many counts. The CDR3 coding sequence is TGTGCCAGCAGATACCGAACAGGGACGGACATTCAGTACTTC. Its protein is CASRYRTGTDIQYF. V gene TRBV27 combines with J gene TRBJ2-4; weak D call: TRBD1 (6 bases). CDR1 and CDR2 from the germline V gene are MNHEY and SMNVEV (reference sequence). Deletions cut 6 bases from V and 8 bases from J, with 17 bases between. This CDR3 comprises 14 residues.

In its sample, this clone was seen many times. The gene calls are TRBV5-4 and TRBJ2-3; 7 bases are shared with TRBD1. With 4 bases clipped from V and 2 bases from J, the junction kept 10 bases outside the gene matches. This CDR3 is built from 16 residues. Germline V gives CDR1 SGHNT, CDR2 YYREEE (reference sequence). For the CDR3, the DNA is TGTGCCAGCAGCCTCCCGTACGGACAGGACACAGATACGCAGTATTTT. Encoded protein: CASSLPYGQDTDTQYF.

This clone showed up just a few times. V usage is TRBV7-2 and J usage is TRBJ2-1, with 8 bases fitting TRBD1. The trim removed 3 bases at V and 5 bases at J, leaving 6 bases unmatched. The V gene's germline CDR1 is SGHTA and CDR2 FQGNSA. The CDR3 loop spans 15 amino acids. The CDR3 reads CASSFLQGANNEQFF. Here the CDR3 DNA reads TGTGCCAGCAGCTTCTTGCAGGGGGCCAACAATGAGCAGTTCTTC.

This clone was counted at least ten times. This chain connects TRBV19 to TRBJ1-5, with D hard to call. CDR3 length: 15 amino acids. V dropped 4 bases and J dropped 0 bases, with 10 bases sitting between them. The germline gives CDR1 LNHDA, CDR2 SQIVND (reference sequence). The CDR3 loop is CASSSRRDSNQPQHF. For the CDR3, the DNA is TGTGCCAGTAGTAGCCGACGGGATAGCAATCAGCCCCAGCATTTT.

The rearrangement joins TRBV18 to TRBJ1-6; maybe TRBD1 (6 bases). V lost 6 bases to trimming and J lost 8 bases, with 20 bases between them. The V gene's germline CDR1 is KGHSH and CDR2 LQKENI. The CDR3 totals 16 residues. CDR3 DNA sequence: TGTGCCAGCTCGCCCTCGGCAGGGGATCATTATTCACCCCTCCACTTT. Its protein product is CASSPSAGDHYSPLHF.

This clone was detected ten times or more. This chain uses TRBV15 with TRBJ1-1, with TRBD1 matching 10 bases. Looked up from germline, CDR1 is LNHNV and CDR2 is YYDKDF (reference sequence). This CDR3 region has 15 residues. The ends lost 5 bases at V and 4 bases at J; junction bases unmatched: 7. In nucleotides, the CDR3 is TGTGCCACCAGCGCGGGACAGGGGTGGGGCACTGAAGCTTTCTTT. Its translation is CATSAGQGWGTEAFF.

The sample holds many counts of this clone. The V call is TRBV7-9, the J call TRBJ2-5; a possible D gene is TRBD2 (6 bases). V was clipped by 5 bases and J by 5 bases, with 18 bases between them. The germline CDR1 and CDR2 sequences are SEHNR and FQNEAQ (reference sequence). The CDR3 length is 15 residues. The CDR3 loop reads CASSIDYGGRETQYF. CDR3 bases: TGTGCCAGCAGCATTGATTACGGAGGGCGGGAGACCCAGTACTTC.

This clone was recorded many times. CDR3 protein: CASSPDRFHEQYF. The CDR3 DNA is TGTGCCAGCAGCCCAGACAGGTTCCACGAGCAGTACTTC. The rearrangement joins TRBV5-6 to TRBJ2-7; D is perhaps TRBD1 (6 bases). Between the trimmed V and J ends, which lost 4 bases and 5 bases, there was a span of 13 bases. The CDR3 spans 13 residues. Germline V CDR1 and CDR2: SGHDT, YYEEEE.

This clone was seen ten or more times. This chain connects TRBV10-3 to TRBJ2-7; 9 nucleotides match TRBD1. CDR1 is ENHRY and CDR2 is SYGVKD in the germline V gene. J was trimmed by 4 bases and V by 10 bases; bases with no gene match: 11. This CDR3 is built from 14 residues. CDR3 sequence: CASRLGQGPYEQYF. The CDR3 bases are TGTGCCAGTCGGCTGGGACAGGGTCCTTACGAGCAGTACTTC.

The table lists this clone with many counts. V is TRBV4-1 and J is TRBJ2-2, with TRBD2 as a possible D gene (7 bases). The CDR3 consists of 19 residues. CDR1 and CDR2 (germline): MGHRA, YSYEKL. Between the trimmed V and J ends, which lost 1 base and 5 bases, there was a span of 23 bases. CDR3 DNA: TGCGCCAGCAGCCAAGTCGTTATAACGGGGGGCCTTTATACCGGGGAGCTGTTTTTT. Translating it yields CASSQVVITGGLYTGELFF.

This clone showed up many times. CDR3 nucleotide sequence: TGTGCCAGCAGCTTGGATTACAGGGCCATGAACACTGAAGCTTTCTTT. Its protein is CASSLDYRAMNTEAFF. J is TRBJ1-1 and V is TRBV5-4; perhaps TRBD1 as D (6 bases). Germline V gene sequence: CDR1 SGHNT, CDR2 YYREEE (reference sequence). The CDR3 runs to 16 residues. Trimming removed 0 bases at V and 0 bases at J, with 12 bases between. The variable domain in full, completed from reference TRBV5-4 and TRBJ1-1, reads ETGVTQSPTHLIKTRGQQVTLRCSSQSGHNTVSWYQQALGQGPQFIFQYYREEENGRGNFPPRFSGLQFPNYSSELNVNALELDDSALYLCASSLDYRAMNTEAFFGQGTRLTVV.

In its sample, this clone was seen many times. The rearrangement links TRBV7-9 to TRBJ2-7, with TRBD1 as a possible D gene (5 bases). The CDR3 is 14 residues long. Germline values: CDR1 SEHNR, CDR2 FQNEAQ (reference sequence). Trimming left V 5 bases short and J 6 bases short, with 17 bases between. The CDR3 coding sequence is TGTGCCAGCAGCGCTGGTTACTCAGGGTCCGAGCAGTACTTC. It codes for CASSAGYSGSEQYF.

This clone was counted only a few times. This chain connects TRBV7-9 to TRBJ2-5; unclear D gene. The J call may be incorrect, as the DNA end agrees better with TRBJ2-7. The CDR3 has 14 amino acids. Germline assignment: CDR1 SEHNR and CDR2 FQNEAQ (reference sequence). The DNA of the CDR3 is TGTGCCAGCAGCTTAGCGCGGCCTCCCTACGAGCAGTACTTC. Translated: CASSLARPPYEQYF.

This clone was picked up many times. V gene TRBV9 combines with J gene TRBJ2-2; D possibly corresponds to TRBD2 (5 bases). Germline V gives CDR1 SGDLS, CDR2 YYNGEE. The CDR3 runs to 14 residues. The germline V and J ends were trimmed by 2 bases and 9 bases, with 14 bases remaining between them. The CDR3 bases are TGTGCCAGCAGCGTCGGCAGAGCGGCGAGGGAGCTGTTTTTT. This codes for CASSVGRAARELFF.

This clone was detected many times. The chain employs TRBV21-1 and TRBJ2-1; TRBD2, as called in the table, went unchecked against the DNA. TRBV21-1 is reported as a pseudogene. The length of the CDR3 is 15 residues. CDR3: CASSNPSGGAHEQFF. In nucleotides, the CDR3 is TGTGCCAGCAGCAATCCTAGCGGGGGGGCACATGAGCAGTTCTTC.

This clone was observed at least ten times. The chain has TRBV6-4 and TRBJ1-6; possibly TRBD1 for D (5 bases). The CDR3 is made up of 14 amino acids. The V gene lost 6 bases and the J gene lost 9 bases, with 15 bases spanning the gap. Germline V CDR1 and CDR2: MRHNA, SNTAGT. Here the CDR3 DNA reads TGTGCCAGCAGGCGAACCGCGGGGGGTTCACCCCTCCACTTT. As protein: CASRRTAGGSPLHF.

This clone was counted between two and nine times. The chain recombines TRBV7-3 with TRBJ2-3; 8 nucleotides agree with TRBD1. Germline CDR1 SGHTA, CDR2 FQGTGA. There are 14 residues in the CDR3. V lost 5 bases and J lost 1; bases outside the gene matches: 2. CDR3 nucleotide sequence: TGTGCCAGCAGCGTGACAGGGGGCACAGATACGCAGTATTTT. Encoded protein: CASSVTGGTDTQYF. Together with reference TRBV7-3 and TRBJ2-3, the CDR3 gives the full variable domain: GAGVSQTPSNKVTEKGKYVELRCDPISGHTALYWYRQSLGQGPEFLIYFQGTGAADDSGLPNDRFFAVRPEGSVSTLKIQRTERGDSAVYLCASSVTGGTDTQYFGPGTRLTVL.

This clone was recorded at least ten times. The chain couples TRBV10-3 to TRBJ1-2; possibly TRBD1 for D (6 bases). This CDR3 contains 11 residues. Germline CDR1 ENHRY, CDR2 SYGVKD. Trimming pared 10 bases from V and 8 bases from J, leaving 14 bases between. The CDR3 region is CATGAGEGYTF. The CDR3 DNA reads TGTGCCACAGGGGCAGGTGAGGGCTACACCTTC.

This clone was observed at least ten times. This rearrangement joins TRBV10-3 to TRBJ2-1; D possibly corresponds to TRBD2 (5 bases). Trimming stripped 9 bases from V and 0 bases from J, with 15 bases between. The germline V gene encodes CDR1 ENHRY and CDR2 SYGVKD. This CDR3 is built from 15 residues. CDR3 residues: CAIRAFTSSYNEQFF. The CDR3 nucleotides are TGTGCCATTCGAGCGTTTACTAGCTCCTACAATGAGCAGTTCTTC.

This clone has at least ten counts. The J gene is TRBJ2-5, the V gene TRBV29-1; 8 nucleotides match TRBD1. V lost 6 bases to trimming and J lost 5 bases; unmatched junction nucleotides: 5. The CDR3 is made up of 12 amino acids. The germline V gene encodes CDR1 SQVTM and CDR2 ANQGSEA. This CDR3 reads CSVRTGRETQYF. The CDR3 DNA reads TGCAGCGTCCGGACAGGGAGGGAGACCCAGTACTTC.

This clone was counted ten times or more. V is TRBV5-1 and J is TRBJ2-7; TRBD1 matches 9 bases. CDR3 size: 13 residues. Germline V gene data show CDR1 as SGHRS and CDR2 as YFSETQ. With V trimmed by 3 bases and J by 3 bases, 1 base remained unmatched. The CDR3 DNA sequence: TGCGCCAGCAGCTGGGACAGGGACTACGAGCAGTACTTC. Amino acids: CASSWDRDYEQYF.

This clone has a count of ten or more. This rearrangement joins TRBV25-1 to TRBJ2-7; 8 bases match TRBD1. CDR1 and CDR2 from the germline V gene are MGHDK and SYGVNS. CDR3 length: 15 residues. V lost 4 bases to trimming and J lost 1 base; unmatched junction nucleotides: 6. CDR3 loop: CASSGAGGASYEQYF. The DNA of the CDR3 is TGTGCCAGCAGTGGTGCAGGGGGCGCTTCCTACGAGCAGTACTTC.

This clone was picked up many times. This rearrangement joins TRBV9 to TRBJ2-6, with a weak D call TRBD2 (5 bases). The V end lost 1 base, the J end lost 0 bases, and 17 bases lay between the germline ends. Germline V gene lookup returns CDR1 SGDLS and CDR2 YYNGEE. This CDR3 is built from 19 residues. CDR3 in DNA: TGTGCCAGCAGCGTAACGGTACCTACGACTATCTCTGGGGCCAACGTCCTGACTTTC. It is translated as CASSVTVPTTISGANVLTF. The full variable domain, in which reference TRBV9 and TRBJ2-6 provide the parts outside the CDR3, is DSGVTQTPKHLITATGQRVTLRCSPRSGDLSVYWYQQSLDQGLQFLIQYYNGEERAKGNILERFSAQQFPDLHSELNLSSLELGDSALYFCASSVTVPTTISGANVLTFGAGSRLTVL.

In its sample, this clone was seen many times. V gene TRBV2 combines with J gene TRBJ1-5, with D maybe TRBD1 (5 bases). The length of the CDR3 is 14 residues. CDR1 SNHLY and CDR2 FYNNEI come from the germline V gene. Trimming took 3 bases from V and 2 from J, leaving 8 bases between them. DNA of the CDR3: TGTGCCAGCAGTGATGTGACAGGCAATCAGCCCCAGCATTTT. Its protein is CASSDVTGNQPQHF.

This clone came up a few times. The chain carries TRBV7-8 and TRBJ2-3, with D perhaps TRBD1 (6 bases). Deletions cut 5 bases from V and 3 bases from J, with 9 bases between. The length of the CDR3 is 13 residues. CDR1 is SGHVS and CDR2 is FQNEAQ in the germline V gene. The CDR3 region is CASSKDRTDTQYF. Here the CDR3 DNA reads TGTGCCAGCAGCAAAGACAGGACAGATACGCAGTATTTT. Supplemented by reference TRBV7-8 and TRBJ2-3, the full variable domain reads GAGVSQSPRYKVAKRGQDVALRCDPISGHVSLFWYQQALGQGPEFLTYFQNEAQLDKSGLPSDRFFAERPEGSVSTLKIQRTQQEDSAVYLCASSKDRTDTQYFGPGTRLTVL.

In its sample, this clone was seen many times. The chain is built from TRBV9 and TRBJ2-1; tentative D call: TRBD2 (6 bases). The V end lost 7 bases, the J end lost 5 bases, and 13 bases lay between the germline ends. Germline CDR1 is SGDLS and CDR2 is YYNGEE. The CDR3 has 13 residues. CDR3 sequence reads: CASQGGRNNEQFF. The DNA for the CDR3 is TGTGCCAGCCAAGGAGGGAGGAACAATGAGCAGTTCTTC.

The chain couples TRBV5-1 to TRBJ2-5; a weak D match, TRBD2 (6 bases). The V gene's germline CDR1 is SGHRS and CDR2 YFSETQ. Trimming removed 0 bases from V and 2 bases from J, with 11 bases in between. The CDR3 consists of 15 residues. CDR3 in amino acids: CASSLVSGYQETQYF. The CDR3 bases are TGCGCCAGCAGCTTGGTTAGCGGCTATCAAGAGACCCAGTACTTC.

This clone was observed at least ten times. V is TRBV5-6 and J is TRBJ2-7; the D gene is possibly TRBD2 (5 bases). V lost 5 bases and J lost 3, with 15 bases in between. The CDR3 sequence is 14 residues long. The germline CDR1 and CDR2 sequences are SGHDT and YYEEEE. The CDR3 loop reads CASRATGNSYEQYF. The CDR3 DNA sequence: TGTGCCAGCAGGGCCACGGGGAATAGCTACGAGCAGTACTTC.

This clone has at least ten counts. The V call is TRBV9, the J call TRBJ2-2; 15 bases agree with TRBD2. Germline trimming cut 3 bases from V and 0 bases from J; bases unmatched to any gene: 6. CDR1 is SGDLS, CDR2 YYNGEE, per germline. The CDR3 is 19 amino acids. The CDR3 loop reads CASSAGLAGGPSNTGELFF. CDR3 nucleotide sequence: TGTGCCAGCAGCGCTGGACTAGCGGGAGGGCCCTCGAACACCGGGGAGCTGTTTTTT.

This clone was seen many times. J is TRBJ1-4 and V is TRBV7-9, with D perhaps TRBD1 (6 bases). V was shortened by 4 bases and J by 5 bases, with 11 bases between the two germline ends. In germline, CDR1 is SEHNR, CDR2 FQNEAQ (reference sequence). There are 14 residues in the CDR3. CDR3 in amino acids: CASSYGQLNEKLFF. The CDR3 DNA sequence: TGTGCCAGCAGCTACGGACAGCTAAATGAAAAACTGTTTTTT.

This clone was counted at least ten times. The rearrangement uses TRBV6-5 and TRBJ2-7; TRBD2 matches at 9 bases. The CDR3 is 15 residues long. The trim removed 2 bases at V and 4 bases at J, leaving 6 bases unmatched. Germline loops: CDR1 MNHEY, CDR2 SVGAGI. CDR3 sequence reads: CASSYRSGGFYEQYF. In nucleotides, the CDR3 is TGTGCCAGCAGTTACCGAAGCGGGGGGTTTTACGAGCAGTACTTC.

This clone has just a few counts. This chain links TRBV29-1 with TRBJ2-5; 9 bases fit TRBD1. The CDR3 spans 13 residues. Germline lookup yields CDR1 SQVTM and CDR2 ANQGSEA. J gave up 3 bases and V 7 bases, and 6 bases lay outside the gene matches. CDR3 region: CSARGTGKETQYF. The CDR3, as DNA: TGCAGCGCTCGGGGGACAGGGAAAGAGACCCAGTACTTC.